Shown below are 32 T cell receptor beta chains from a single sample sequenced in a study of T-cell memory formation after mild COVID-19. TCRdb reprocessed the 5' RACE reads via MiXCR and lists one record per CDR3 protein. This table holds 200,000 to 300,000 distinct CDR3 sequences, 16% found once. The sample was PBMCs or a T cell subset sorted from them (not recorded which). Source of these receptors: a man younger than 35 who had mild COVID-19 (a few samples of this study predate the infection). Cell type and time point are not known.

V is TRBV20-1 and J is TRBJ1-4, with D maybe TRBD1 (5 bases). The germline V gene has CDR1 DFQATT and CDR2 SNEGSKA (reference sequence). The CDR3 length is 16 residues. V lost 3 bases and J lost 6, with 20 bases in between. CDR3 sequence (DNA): TGCAGTGCTAGCCTCTGGGACTTCGAAGGTCATGAAAAACTGTTTTTT. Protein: CSASLWDFEGHEKLFF.

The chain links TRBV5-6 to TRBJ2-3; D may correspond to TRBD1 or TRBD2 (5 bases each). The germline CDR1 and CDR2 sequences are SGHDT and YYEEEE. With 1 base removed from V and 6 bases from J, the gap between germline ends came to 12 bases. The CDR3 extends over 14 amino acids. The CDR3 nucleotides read TGTGCCAGCAGCTTGTCCCTAGCAGGGGATACGCAGTATTTT. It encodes CASSLSLAGDTQYF.

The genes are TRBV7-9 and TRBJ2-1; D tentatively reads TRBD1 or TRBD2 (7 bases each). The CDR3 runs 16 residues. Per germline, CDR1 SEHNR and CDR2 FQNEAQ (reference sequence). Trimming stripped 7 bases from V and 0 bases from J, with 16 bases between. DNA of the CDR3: TGTGCCAGCATCCAGGGGGGGCGGGGCTCCTACAATGAGCAGTTCTTC. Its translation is CASIQGGRGSYNEQFF.

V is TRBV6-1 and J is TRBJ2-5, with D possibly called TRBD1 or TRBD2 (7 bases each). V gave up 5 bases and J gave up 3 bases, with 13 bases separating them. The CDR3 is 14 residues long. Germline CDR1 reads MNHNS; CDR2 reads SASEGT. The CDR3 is CASSSGGAEETQYF. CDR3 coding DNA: TGTGCCAGCAGTTCAGGGGGGGCTGAAGAGACCCAGTACTTC.

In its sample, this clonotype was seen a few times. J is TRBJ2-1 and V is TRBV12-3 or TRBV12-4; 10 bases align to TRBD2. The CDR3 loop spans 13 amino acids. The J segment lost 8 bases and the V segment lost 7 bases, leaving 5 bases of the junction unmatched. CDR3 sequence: CASNSGGPYEQFF. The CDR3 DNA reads TGTGCCAGCAATAGCGGGGGGCCATATGAGCAGTTCTTC.

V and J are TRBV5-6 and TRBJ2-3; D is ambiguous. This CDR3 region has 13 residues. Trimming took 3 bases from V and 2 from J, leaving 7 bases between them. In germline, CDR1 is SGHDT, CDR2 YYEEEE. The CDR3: CASSSTVTDTQYF. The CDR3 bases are TGTGCCAGCAGCTCAACCGTCACAGATACGCAGTATTTT.

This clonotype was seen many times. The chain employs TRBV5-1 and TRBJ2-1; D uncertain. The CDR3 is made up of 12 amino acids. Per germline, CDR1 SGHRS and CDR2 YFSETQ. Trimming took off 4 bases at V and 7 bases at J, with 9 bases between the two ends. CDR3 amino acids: CASSRTRNEQFF. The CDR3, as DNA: TGCGCCAGCAGCAGGACCCGGAATGAGCAGTTCTTC.

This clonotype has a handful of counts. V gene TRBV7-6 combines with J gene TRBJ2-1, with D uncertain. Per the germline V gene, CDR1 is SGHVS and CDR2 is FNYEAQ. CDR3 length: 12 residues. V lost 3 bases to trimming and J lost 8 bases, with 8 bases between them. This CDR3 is CASSFIVDEQFF. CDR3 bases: TGTGCCAGCAGCTTCATCGTCGATGAGCAGTTCTTC.

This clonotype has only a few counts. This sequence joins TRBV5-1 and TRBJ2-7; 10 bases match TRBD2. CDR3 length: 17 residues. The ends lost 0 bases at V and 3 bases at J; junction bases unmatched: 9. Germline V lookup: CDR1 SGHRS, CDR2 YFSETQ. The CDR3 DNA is TGCGCCAGCAGCTTGGCCGCAAGCGGGGGGGCGAACTACGAGCAGTACGTC. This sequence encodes CASSLAASGGANYEQYV.

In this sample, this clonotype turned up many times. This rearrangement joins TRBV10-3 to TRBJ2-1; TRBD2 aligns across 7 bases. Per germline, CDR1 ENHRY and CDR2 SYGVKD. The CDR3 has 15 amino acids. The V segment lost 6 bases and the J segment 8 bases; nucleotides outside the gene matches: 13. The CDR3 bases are TGTGCCATCAGCCCGGGGGGAGCGGGTGGGGATGAGCAGTTCTTC. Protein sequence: CAISPGGAGGDEQFF.

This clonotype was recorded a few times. Written as DNA, the CDR3 is TGCGCCAGCAGGGGGGGCGGTAACTATGGCTACACCTTC. Its protein is CASRGGGNYGYTF. V and J are TRBV10-2 and TRBJ1-2; tentative D call: TRBD1 (6 bases). V was cut by 6 bases and J by 1 base, with 9 bases left in between. In germline, CDR1 is WSHSY, CDR2 SAAADI. The CDR3 is 13 residues long.

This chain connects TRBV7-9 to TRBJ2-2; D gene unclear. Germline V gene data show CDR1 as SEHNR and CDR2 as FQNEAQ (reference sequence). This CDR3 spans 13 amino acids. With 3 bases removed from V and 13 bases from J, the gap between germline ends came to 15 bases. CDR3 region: CASSFGTVRGLFF. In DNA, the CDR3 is TGTGCCAGCAGCTTTGGTACCGTCCGAGGGCTGTTTTTT.

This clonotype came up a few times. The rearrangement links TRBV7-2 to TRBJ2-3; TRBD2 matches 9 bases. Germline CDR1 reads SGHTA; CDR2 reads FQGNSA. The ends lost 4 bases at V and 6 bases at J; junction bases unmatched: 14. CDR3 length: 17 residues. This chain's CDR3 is CASSSTFGLAGRDTQYF. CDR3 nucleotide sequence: TGTGCCAGCAGCTCTACGTTCGGGCTAGCGGGGAGGGATACGCAGTATTTT.

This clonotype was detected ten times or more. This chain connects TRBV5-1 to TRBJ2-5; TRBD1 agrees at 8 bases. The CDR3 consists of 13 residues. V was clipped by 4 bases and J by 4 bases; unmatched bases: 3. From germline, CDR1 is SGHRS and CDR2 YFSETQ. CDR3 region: CASSHDRGETQYF. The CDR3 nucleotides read TGCGCCAGCAGCCATGACAGGGGAGAGACCCAGTACTTC.

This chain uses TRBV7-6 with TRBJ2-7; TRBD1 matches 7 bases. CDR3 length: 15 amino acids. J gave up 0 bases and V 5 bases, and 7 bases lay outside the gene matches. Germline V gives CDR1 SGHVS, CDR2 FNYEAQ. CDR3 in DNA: TGTGCCAGCAGCCTACTCAGGGACAGCTCCTACGAGCAGTACTTC. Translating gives CASSLLRDSSYEQYF.

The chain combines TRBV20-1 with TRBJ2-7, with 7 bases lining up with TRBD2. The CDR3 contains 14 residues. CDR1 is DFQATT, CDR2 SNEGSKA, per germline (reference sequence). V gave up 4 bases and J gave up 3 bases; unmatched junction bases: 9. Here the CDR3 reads CSAKLGLADYEQYF. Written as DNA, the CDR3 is TGCAGTGCTAAACTAGGGCTAGCGGACTACGAGCAGTACTTC.

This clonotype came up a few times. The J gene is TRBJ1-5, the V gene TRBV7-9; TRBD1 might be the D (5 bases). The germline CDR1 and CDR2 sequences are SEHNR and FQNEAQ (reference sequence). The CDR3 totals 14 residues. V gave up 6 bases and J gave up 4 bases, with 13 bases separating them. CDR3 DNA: TGTGCCAGCAGTTCAGGGTTCGGAAATCAGCCCCAGCATTTT. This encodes CASSSGFGNQPQHF.

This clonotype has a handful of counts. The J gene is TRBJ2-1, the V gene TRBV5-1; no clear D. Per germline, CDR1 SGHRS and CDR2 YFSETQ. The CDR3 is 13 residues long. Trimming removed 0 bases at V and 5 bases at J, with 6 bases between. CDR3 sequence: CASSLAWNNEQFF. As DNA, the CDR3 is TGCGCCAGCAGCTTGGCCTGGAACAATGAGCAGTTCTTC.

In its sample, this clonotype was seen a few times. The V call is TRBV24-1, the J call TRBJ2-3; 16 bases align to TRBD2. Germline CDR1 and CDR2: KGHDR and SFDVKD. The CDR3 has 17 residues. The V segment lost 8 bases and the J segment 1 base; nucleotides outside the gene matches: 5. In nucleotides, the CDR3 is TGTGCCACCACAGGGACTAGCGGGGGGGCTGGCACAGATACGCAGTATTTT. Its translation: CATTGTSGGAGTDTQYF.

The DNA of the CDR3 is TGCGCCAGCAGCATCGGGACAGTAACTAATGAAAAACTGTTTTTT. Residues: CASSIGTVTNEKLFF. The chain recombines TRBV5-1 with TRBJ1-4; 7 nucleotides line up with TRBD1. The CDR3 length is 15 residues. The V gene end was trimmed by 4 bases and the J gene end by 1 base; junction bases not matched to a gene: 4. Germline V gene lookup returns CDR1 SGHRS and CDR2 YFSETQ. The variable domain in full, completed from reference TRBV5-1 and TRBJ1-4, reads KAGVTQTPRYLIKTRGQQVTLSCSPISGHRSVSWYQQTPGQGLQFLFEYFSETQRNKGNFPGRFSGRQFSNSRSEMNVSTLELGDSALYLCASSIGTVTNEKLFFGSGTQLSVL.

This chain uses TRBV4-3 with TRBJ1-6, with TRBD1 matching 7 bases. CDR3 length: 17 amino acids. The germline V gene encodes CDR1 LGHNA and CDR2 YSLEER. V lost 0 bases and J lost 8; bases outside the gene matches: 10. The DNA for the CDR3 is TGCGCCAGCAGCCAAGATCGGCAGGGGGGGTACCATTCACCCCTCCACTTT. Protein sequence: CASSQDRQGGYHSPLHF.

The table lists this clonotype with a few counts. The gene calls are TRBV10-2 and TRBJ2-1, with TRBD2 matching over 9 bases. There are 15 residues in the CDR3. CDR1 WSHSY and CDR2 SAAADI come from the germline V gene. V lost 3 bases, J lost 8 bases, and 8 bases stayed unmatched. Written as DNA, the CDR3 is TGCGCCAGCAGTGATTCTACTAGCGGGTTCCATGAGCAGTTCTTC. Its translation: CASSDSTSGFHEQFF.

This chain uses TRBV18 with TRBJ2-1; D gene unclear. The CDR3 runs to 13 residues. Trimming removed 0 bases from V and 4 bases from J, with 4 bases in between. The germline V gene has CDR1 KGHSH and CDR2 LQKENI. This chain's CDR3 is CASSPPGYNEQFF. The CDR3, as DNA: TGTGCCAGCTCACCACCAGGATACAATGAGCAGTTCTTC.

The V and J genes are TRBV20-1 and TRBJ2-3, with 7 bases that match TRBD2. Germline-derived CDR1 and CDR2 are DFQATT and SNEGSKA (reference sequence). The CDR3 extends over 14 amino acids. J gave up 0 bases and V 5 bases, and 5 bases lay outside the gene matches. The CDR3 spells CSAGSGVSTDTQYF. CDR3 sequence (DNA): TGCAGTGCTGGGAGCGGGGTTAGCACAGATACGCAGTATTTT.

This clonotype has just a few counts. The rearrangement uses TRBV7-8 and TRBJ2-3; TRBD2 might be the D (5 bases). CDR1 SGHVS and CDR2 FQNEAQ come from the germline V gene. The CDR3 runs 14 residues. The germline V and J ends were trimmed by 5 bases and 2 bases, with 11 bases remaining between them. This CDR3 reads CASSPWRVTDTQYF. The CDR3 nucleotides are TGTGCCAGCAGCCCCTGGCGGGTCACAGATACGCAGTATTTT.

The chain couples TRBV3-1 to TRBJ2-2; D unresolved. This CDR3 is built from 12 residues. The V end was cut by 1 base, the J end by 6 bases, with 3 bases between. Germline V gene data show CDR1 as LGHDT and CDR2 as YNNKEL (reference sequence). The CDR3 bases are TGTGCCAGCAGCCAAGGGCCCGGGGAGCTGTTTTTT. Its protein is CASSQGPGELFF.

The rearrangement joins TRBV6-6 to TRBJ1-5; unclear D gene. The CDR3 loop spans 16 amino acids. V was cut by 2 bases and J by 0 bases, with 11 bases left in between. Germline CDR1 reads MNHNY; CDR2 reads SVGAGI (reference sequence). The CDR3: CASSYPDIHSNQPQHF. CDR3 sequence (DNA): TGTGCCAGCAGTTACCCTGACATCCATAGCAATCAGCCCCAGCATTTT.

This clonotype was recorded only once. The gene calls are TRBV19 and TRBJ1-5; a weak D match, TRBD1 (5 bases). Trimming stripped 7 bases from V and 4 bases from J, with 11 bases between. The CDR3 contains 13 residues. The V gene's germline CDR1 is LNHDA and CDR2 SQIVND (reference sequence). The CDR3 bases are TGTGCCAGTATCGCAGGGAGAAATCAGCCCCAGCATTTT. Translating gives CASIAGRNQPQHF.

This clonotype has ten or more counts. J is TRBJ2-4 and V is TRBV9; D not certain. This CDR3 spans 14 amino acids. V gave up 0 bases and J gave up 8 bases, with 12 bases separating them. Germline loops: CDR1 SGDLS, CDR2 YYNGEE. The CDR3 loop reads CASSVGRDGDIQYF. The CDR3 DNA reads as TGTGCCAGCAGCGTAGGAAGGGATGGGGACATTCAGTACTTC. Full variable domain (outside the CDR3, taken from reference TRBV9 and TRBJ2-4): DSGVTQTPKHLITATGQRVTLRCSPRSGDLSVYWYQQSLDQGLQFLIQYYNGEERAKGNILERFSAQQFPDLHSELNLSSLELGDSALYFCASSVGRDGDIQYFGAGTRLSVL.

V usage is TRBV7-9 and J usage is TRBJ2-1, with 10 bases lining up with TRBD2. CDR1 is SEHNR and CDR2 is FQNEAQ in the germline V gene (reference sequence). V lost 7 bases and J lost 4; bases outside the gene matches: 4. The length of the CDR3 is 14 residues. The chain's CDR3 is CASTRAGGYNEQFF. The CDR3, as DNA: TGTGCCAGCACCAGAGCGGGGGGGTACAATGAGCAGTTCTTC.

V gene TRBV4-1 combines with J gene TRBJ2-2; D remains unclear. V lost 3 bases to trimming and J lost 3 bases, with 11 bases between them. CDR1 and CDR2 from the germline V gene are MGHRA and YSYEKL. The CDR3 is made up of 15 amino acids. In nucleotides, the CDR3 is TGCGCCAGCAGCCAGGTGTTCAGCTACACCGGGGAGCTGTTTTTT. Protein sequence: CASSQVFSYTGELFF.

CDR3 DNA sequence: TGCAGCGCAAACCGGGACAGGGACACTGAAGCTTTCTTT. Protein product: CSANRDRDTEAFF. The V call is TRBV29-1, the J call TRBJ1-1; 9 bases line up with TRBD1. This CDR3 is built from 13 residues. J was trimmed by 3 bases and V by 7 bases; bases with no gene match: 6. Germline values: CDR1 SQVTM, CDR2 ANQGSEA. Supplemented by reference TRBV29-1 and TRBJ1-1, the full variable domain reads SAVISQKPSRDICQRGTSLTIQCQVDSQVTMMFWYRQQPGQSLTLIATANQGSEATYESGFVIDKFPISRPNLTFSTLTVSNMSPEDSSIYLCSANRDRDTEAFFGQGTRLTVV.